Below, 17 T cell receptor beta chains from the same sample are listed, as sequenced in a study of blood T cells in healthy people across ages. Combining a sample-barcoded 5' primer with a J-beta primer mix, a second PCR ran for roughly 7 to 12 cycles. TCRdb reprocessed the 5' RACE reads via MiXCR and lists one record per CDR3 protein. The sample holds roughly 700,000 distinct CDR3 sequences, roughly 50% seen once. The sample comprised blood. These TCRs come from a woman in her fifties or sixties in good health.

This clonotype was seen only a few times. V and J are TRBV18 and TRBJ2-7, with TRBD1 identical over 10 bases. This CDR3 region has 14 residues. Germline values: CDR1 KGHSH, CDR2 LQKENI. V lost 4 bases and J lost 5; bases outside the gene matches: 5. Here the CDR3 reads CASSQDRGDHEQYF. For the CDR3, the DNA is TGTGCCAGCTCACAGGACAGGGGGGACCACGAGCAGTACTTC.

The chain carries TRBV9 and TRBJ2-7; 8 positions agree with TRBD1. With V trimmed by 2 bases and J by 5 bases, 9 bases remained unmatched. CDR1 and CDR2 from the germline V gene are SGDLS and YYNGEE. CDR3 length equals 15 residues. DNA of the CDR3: TGTGCCAGCAGCGTCAACCCAGGGGGCGCGCACGAGCAGTACTTC. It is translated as CASSVNPGGAHEQYF.

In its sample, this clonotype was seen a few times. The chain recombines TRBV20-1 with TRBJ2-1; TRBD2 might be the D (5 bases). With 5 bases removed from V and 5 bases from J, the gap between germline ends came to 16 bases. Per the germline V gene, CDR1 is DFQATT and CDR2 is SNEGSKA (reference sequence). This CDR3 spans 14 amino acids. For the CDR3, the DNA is TGCAGTGCTCCGGCGGGCCTGTGGGACAATGAGCAGTTCTTC. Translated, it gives CSAPAGLWDNEQFF.

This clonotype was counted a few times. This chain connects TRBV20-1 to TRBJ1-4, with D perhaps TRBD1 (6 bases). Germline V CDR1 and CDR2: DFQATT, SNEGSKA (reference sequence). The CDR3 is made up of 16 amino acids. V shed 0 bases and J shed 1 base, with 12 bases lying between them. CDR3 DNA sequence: TGCAGTGCTAGAGATACTAGGGGGAAAACTAATGAAAAACTGTTTTTT. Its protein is CSARDTRGKTNEKLFF.

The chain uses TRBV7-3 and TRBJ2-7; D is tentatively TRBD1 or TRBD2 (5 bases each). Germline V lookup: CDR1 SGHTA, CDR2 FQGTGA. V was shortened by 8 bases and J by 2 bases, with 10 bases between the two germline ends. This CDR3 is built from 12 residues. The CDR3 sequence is CASGPGPYEQYF. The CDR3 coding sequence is TGTGCCAGCGGGCCGGGGCCCTACGAGCAGTACTTC.

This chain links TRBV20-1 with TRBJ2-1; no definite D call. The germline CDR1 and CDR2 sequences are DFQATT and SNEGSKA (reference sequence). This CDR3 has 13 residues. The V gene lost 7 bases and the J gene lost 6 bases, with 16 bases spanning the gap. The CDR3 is CSVLNSYVNEQFF. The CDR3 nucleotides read TGCAGTGTCCTGAACAGTTACGTCAATGAGCAGTTCTTC.

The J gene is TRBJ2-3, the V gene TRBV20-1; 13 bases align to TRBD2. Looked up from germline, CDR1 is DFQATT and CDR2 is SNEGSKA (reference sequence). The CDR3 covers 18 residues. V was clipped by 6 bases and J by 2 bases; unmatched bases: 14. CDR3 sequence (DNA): TGCAGTGCCGCGGGACTAGCGGGACCCCTAGACTTCACAGATACGCAGTATTTT. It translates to CSAAGLAGPLDFTDTQYF.

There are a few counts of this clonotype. CDR3 bases: TGTGCCAGCAGCCTAGGGGGACTAGCGGGAGAGAGGTACAATGAGCAGTTCTTC. Its translation is CASSLGGLAGERYNEQFF. The rearrangement uses TRBV4-2 and TRBJ2-1, with TRBD2 matching over 14 bases. V was pared by 4 bases and J by 4 bases, with 9 bases of the junction left unmatched. CDR3 length: 18 amino acids. Per germline, CDR1 LGHNA and CDR2 YNFKEQ.

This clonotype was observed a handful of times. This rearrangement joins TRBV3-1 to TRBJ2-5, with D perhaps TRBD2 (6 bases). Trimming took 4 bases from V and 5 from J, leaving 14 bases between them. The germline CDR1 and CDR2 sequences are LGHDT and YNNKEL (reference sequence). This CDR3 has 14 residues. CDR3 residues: CASSPPGVHETQYF. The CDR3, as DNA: TGTGCCAGCAGCCCACCGGGAGTTCATGAGACCCAGTACTTC.

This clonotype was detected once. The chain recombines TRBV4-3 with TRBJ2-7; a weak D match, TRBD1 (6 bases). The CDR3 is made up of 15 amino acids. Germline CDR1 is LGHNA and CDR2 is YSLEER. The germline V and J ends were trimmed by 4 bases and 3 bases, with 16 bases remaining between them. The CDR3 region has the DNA TGCGCCAGCAGCCGGTTGAAGGGGGTAGGCTACGAGCAGTACTTC. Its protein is CASSRLKGVGYEQYF.

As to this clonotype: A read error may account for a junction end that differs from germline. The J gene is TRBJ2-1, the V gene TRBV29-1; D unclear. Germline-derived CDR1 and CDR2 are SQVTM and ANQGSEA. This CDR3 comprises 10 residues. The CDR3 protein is CSVDYNERFF. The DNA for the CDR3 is TGCAGCGTTGACTACAATGAGCGGTTCTTC.

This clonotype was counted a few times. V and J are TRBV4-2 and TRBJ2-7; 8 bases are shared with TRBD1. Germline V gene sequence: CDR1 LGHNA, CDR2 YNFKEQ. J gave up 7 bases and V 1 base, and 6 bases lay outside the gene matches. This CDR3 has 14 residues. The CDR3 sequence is CASSQGTGSQEQYF. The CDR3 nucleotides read TGTGCCAGCAGCCAAGGGACAGGGAGCCAGGAGCAGTACTTC.

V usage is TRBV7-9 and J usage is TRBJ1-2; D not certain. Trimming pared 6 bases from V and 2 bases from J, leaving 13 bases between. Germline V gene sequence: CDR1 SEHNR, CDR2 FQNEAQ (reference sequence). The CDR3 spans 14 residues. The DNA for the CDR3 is TGTGCCAGCAGTCACACCTACCCCAACTATGGCTACACCTTC. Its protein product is CASSHTYPNYGYTF.

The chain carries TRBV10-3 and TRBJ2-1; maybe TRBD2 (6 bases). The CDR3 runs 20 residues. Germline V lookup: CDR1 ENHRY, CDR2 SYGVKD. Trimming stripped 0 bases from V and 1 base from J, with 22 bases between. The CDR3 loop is CAISESMGVAREGSYNEQFF. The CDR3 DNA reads TGTGCCATCAGTGAGTCGATGGGGGTTGCGCGGGAAGGGTCCTACAATGAGCAGTTCTTC.

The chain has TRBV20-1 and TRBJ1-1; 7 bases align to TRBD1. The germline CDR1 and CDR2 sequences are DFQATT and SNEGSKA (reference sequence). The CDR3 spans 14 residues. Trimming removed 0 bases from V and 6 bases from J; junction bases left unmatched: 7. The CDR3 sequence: CSARDEGGKPEAFF. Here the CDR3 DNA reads TGCAGTGCTAGAGATGAAGGGGGCAAGCCTGAAGCTTTCTTT.

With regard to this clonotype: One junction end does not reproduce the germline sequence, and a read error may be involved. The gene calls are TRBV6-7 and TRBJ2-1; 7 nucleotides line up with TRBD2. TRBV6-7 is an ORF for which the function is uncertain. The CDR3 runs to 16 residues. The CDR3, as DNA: TGTGCCAGCAGTTCCCGGACTAGTAAGACCTACGATGAGCAGTTCTTC. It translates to CASSSRTSKTYDEQFF.

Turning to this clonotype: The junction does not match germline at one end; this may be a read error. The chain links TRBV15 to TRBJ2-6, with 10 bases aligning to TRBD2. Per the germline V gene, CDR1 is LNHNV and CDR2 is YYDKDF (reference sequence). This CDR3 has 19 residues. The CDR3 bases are TGTGCCACCAACAGAGTAGTTGGACTAGCGGTCTCTGGGGCCAACGTCCTGACTTTC. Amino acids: CATNRVVGLAVSGANVLTF.